Below are 8 T cell receptor beta chains sequenced from a single sample in a study of low-dose radiotherapy and immunotherapy resistance in tumors. Primers used for first-strand cDNA, a TRAV- and TRBV-specific set, covered both alpha and beta chains. For amplifying TCRs, the PCR ran for around 20 cycles with Phusion, which was used together with a constant-region primer and the adapter on the V primers. TCRdb independently ran MiXCR on the reads; one entry per CDR3 protein. The sample holds approximately 12,000 distinct CDR3 sequences, about three fifths seen once. These receptor sequences come from a human donor with advanced metastatic prostate, ovarian, gallbladder or colorectal cancer (not recorded which). This table probably holds off-target reads from a library built for another chain.

V usage is TRBV27 and J usage is TRBJ2-3; 10 bases are shared with TRBD1. Trimming removed 2 bases from V and 9 bases from J; junction bases left unmatched: 17. From germline, CDR1 is MNHEY and CDR2 SMNVEV (reference sequence). This CDR3 has 18 residues. CDR3 in DNA: TGTGCCAGCAGTTTAACCGGGACAGGGGCGCGGTCTTTCGAAACGCAGTATTTT. It translates to CASSLTGTGARSFETQYF.

The chain carries TRBV5-8 and TRBJ1-5; no clear D gene. CDR3 length: 13 amino acids. Germline CDR1 SGHTS, CDR2 YDEGEE. V was shortened by 0 bases and J by 4 bases, with 5 bases between the two germline ends. This CDR3 is CASSLAQNQPQHF. The CDR3, as DNA: TGTGCCAGCAGCTTGGCCCAAAATCAGCCCCAGCATTTT.

The chain links TRBV6-2 or TRBV6-3 to TRBJ1-1, with 7 nucleotides matching TRBD1. With V trimmed by 6 bases and J by 6 bases, 10 bases remained unmatched. The CDR3 sequence is 14 residues long. Germline V gene data show CDR1 as MNHEY and CDR2 as SVGEGT. The CDR3 protein is CASRSTGYVAEAFF. As DNA, the CDR3 is TGTGCCAGCAGGTCGACAGGGTACGTCGCTGAAGCTTTCTTT.

The V and J genes are TRBV18 and TRBJ1-2; 8 bases are shared with TRBD1. V shed 0 bases and J 4 bases; nucleotides not matched to a gene: 4. The germline CDR1 and CDR2 sequences are KGHSH and LQKENI. This CDR3 has 15 residues. DNA for the CDR3: TGTGCCAGCTCACCACCGGCAGGGGGCCTCTATGGCTACACCTTC. It specifies CASSPPAGGLYGYTF.

The genes are TRBV4-3 and TRBJ2-7; D is unclear. Germline V gives CDR1 LGHNA, CDR2 YSLEER. V lost 0 bases and J lost 3, with 6 bases in between. CDR3 size: 13 residues. CDR3 amino acids: CASSQEFGYEQYF. Written as DNA, the CDR3 is TGCGCCAGCAGCCAAGAATTTGGCTACGAGCAGTACTTC.

The V call is TRBV28, the J call TRBJ2-7; 8 nucleotides agree with TRBD1. Trimming took 7 bases from V and 5 from J; bases not matched to a gene: 10. The CDR3 length is 14 residues. CDR1 MDHEN and CDR2 SYDVKM come from the germline V gene. The CDR3, as DNA: TGTGCCAGCACCAGGACAGGGTTCCTCCACGAGCAGTACTTC. This translates into CASTRTGFLHEQYF. Full variable domain (rest looked up from reference TRBV28 and TRBJ2-7): DVKVTQSSRYLVKRTGEKVFLECVQDMDHENMFWYRQDPGLGLRLIYFSYDVKMKEKGDIPEGYSVSREKKERFSLILESASTNQTSMYLCASTRTGFLHEQYFGPGTRLTVT.

The chain has TRBV10-2 and TRBJ2-3; 8 bases are shared with TRBD2. Germline CDR1 is WSHSY and CDR2 is SAAADI. Losses at the gene ends were 6 bases for V and 1 base for J; bases not matched to a gene: 12. This CDR3 is built from 17 residues. The CDR3 sequence: CASRGISGAGGTDTQYF. DNA for the CDR3: TGCGCCAGCAGAGGGATTAGCGGGGCTGGCGGCACAGATACGCAGTATTTT.

V usage is TRBV29-1 and J usage is TRBJ2-7, with a possible D match to TRBD1 (5 bases). The V gene lost 6 bases and the J gene lost 6 bases, with 12 bases spanning the gap. The CDR3 covers 11 residues. Germline CDR1 reads SQVTM; CDR2 reads ANQGSEA. The chain's CDR3 is CSVTREGEQYF. The CDR3 bases are TGCAGCGTGACCAGGGAAGGCGAGCAGTACTTC.